Listed here are 4 T cell receptor beta chains from one sample, sequenced in a study of post-analysis software for immune sequencing data. Incorporated into the TCR beta cDNA libraries were unique molecular identifiers, which served to reduce PCR and sequencing biases. TCRdb reprocessed the PCR reads via MiXCR and lists one record per CDR3 protein. Among hundreds of thousands of distinct CDR3 sequences listed, 59% were seen once. Antigens of these TCRs are unknown. Study-level findings and limits: Roughly five TRBV segments were significantly more frequent in patients than in controls. TRBV5-6, TRBV5-1 and TRBV20-1 were among these segments.

The sequenced sample consisted of blood. These receptors came from a girl aged 2 to 10 with multiple sclerosis.

The rearrangement uses TRBV29-1 and TRBJ1-2; TRBD1 is a possible D gene (6 bases). This CDR3 has 11 amino acids. Trimming took 4 bases from V and 8 from J, leaving 11 bases between them. Germline CDR1 SQVTM, CDR2 ANQGSEA. CDR3 residues: CSVARTDGYTF. In nucleotides, the CDR3 is TGCAGCGTTGCTCGGACAGACGGCTACACCTTC.

CDR3: CASTRGGGLAQNEQFF. CDR3 DNA sequence: TGTGCCAGCACCCGGGGAGGGGGACTAGCGCAAAATGAGCAGTTCTTC. The rearrangement uses TRBV12-3 or TRBV12-4 and TRBJ2-1; 10 bases fit TRBD2. Trimming at V came to 7 bases and at J to 7 bases, leaving 13 bases not matched to a gene. The CDR3 is 16 amino acids.

The genes are TRBV29-1 and TRBJ1-2; TRBD1 aligns across 7 bases. The CDR3 runs to 14 residues. CDR1 SQVTM and CDR2 ANQGSEA come from the germline V gene. The V gene end was trimmed by 5 bases and the J gene end by 0 bases; junction bases not matched to a gene: 6. CDR3 nucleotides: TGCAGCGTTTTCAAGGGACAGACTAACTATGGCTACACCTTC. The encoded protein is CSVFKGQTNYGYTF.

This clonotype was detected only a few times. V gene TRBV4-3 combines with J gene TRBJ1-4; possibly TRBD1 for D (5 bases). The CDR3 consists of 15 residues. V lost 1 base, J lost 5 bases, and 11 bases lay in between. From germline, CDR1 is LGHNA and CDR2 YSLEER. CDR3 sequence (DNA): TGCGCCAGCAGCCAAGTGGGGGGAACCAATGAAAAACTGTTTTTT. Translated: CASSQVGGTNEKLFF.